Listed here are 12 T cell receptor beta chains from one sample, sequenced in a study of blood T cell repertoires in COVID-19. Here immunoSEQ multiplex PCR was the method, and the copy in TCRdb shows in-frame clones only, minus some. The sample lists 140,000 or so clones, 65% to 80% occurring once. The specimen was peripheral blood. The receptors shown here come from a man aged 50-59 years with acute or convalescent COVID-19.

The CDR3 loop is CASSQVPAPTRSYEQYF. The CDR3 coding sequence is TGCGCCAGCAGCCAAGTGCCCGCGCCGACTAGGTCCTACGAGCAGTACTTC. The chain has TRBV4-1 and TRBJ2-7; D possibly corresponds to TRBD2 (6 bases). This CDR3 has 17 amino acids. Germline V gene data show CDR1 as MGHRA and CDR2 as YSYEKL. V was shortened by 1 base and J by 1 base, with 17 bases between the two germline ends.

This sequence joins TRBV12-3 or TRBV12-4 and TRBJ2-4, with a possible D match to TRBD1 (6 bases). The CDR3 totals 12 residues. The V and J ends lost 6 bases and 8 bases respectively, with 11 bases between them. The CDR3 reads CASSDRIHIQYF. The CDR3 coding sequence is TGTGCCAGCAGCGACAGGATCCACATTCAGTACTTC.

This chain connects TRBV28 to TRBJ2-5; 8 positions match TRBD2. V gave up 2 bases and J gave up 3 bases; unmatched junction bases: 2. The CDR3 totals 14 residues. Germline CDR1 reads MDHEN; CDR2 reads SYDVKM. The CDR3 nucleotides are TGTGCCAGCAGTTTACCCGGGGGGGAAGAGACCCAGTACTTC. Protein product: CASSLPGGEETQYF.

The chain links TRBV4-2 to TRBJ2-7, with 7 nucleotides matching TRBD1. From germline, CDR1 is LGHNA and CDR2 YNFKEQ. This CDR3 comprises 16 residues. V was clipped by 0 bases and J by 0 bases; unmatched bases: 5. In DNA, the CDR3 is TGTGCCAGCAGCCAAGATGCGGCAGGGGGCTCCTACGAGCAGTACTTC. Protein sequence: CASSQDAAGGSYEQYF.

Comment on this clone: The junction does not match germline at one end; this may be a read error. This chain links TRBV5-1 with TRBJ2-4; 8 bases are shared with TRBD2. The V gene's germline CDR1 is SGHRS and CDR2 YFSETQ. The CDR3 runs to 16 residues. The CDR3 nucleotides read TGCGCCAGCAGCTCCATAGCGGGGCCAGCCAAAAACATTAAGTACTTC. Its protein product is CASSSIAGPAKNIKYF.

The V call is TRBV19, the J call TRBJ1-2; D is undetermined. CDR1 LNHDA and CDR2 SQIVND come from the germline V gene (reference sequence). Trimming took 6 bases from V and 7 from J, leaving 21 bases between them. The CDR3 is 15 amino acids. CDR3 protein: CASRGGDSVLRGYTF. The CDR3 nucleotides read TGTGCCAGTAGGGGCGGGGATTCGGTCCTCCGTGGCTACACCTTC.

The chain links TRBV5-1 to TRBJ2-3; no clear D. From germline, CDR1 is SGHRS and CDR2 YFSETQ. The CDR3 length is 13 residues. Trimming removed 0 bases from V and 2 bases from J, with 4 bases in between. In DNA, the CDR3 is TGCGCCAGCAGCTTGGCCAACACAGATACGCAGTATTTT. Translation gives CASSLANTDTQYF.

This clone appeared a few times. This chain connects TRBV6-2 or TRBV6-3 to TRBJ1-3, with D possibly matching TRBD1 (5 bases). Trimming pared 5 bases from V and 9 bases from J, leaving 17 bases between. The germline V gene has CDR1 MNHEY and CDR2 SVGEGT. The CDR3 covers 14 residues. CDR3 loop: CASSPDQGVGTIYF. The DNA of the CDR3 is TGTGCCAGCAGTCCGGACCAAGGGGTAGGCACCATATATTTT.

This chain uses TRBV2 with TRBJ1-5; TRBD1 agrees at 8 bases. From germline, CDR1 is SNHLY and CDR2 FYNNEI. This CDR3 comprises 15 residues. Trimming removed 6 bases from V and 0 bases from J; junction bases left unmatched: 4. The CDR3 sequence is CASRSQGGSNQPQHF. CDR3 sequence (DNA): TGTGCCAGCAGGTCACAGGGGGGTAGCAATCAGCCCCAGCATTTT.

The chain couples TRBV5-4 to TRBJ1-6; TRBD1 matches at 9 bases. Looked up from germline, CDR1 is SGHNT and CDR2 is YYREEE (reference sequence). Germline trimming cut 4 bases from V and 3 bases from J; bases unmatched to any gene: 8. This CDR3 has 17 amino acids. The CDR3 loop reads CASSLTTGGNYNSPLHF. The DNA of the CDR3 is TGTGCCAGCAGCCTGACGACAGGGGGGAACTATAATTCACCCCTCCACTTT.

The rearrangement joins TRBV12-3 or TRBV12-4 to TRBJ1-5; 8 nucleotides line up with TRBD1. The CDR3 is made up of 13 amino acids. V was clipped by 8 bases and J by 7 bases; unmatched bases: 7. CDR3 sequence (DNA): TGTGCCAGCGGTCAGGGGGCGGAACAGCCCCAGCATTTT. Its translation: CASGQGAEQPQHF.

The chain employs TRBV6-1 and TRBJ2-1; 9 nucleotides line up with TRBD2. V lost 4 bases to trimming and J lost 9 bases; unmatched junction nucleotides: 13. Germline CDR1 and CDR2: MNHNS and SASEGT. There are 16 residues in the CDR3. The CDR3, as DNA: TGTGCCAGCAGTGGAAAGGTAGGAGGGACTAGCCTTGAGCAGTTCTTC. Residues: CASSGKVGGTSLEQFF.